The rows below give T cell receptor beta chains drawn from one sample of a study of glioma-infiltrating T cells after dendritic cell vaccination. TCRdb's copy holds only in-frame clones and misses some; the assay was immunoSEQ multiplex PCR. The profile shows 50,000 to 75,000 clones, 85% to 90% of them singletons. The sample was blood, taken after dendritic cell vaccination. The origin of the receptors is a human donor with glioblastoma. CDR3s include the opening cysteine and the closing phenylalanine or tryptophan. D genes are given only for firm matches. Where a row states a size, it is once, few, many or the class of an expanded clone; other rows omit it.

NA,TRBV7-2,TRBD1,TRBJ2-7,TGTGCCAGCAGCTGGACAGGGGGCTATGGCTACGAGCAGTACTTC,CASSWTGGYGYEQYF
NA,TRBV13,TRBD1,TRBJ1-2,TGTGCCAGCAGCCCGGGACAGGTCGGCTACACCTTC,CASSPGQVGYTF
NA,TRBV19,NA,TRBJ2-1,TGTGCCAGTACCAGTTACAATGAGCAGTTCTTC,CASTSYNEQFF
NA,TRBV30,NA,TRBJ1-6,TGTGCCTGGACTCAGGGTAATAATTCCCCCCTCCACTTT,CAWTQGNNSPLHF
NA,TRBV18,TRBD1,TRBJ1-2,TGTGCCAGCTCACCCTTGGCAGTCAGGAGGGACAGGGGACACGCCTACTATGGCTACACCTTC,CASSPLAVRRDRGHAYYGYTF
NA,TRBV27,NA,TRBJ2-1,TGTGCCAGCAGTTTGGTCGGCAATGAGCAGTTCTTC,CASSLVGNEQFF
few,TRBV30,NA,TRBJ1-2,TGTGCCTGCAGGGATAGCTATGGCTACACCTTC,CACRDSYGYTF
NA,TRBV9,NA,TRBJ2-3,TGTGCCAGCAGCGTAAGGGGGGGTACAGATACGCAGTATTTT,CASSVRGGTDTQYF
NA,TRBV9,NA,TRBJ2-2,TGTGCCAGCAGCGTAGTCCCAGGTCCGAACACCGGGGAGCTGTTTTTT,CASSVVPGPNTGELFF
once,TRBV30,TRBD1,TRBJ2-7,TGTGCCTGGAGACGACAGGGAAACTACGAGCAGTACTTC,CAWRRQGNYEQYF
NA,TRBV6-5,NA,TRBJ1-6,TGTGCCAGCAATCAGCGGGTTTACTCACCCCTCCACTTT,CASNQRVYSPLHF
once,TRBV9,TRBD1,TRBJ1-6,TGTGCCAGCAGCGCCAGGACAGGGCGTTCACCCCTCCACTTT,CASSARTGRSPLHF
once,TRBV6-5,NA,TRBJ2-5,TGTGCCAGCAGTTACTCGAGACAGCCCAAAGAGACCCAGTACTTC,CASSYSRQPKETQYF
once,TRBV19,TRBD2,TRBJ2-3,TGTGCCAGTAGTATAGGGGAGGGGAGGGCAGATACGCAGTATTTT,CASSIGEGRADTQYF
NA,TRBV5-4,TRBD2,TRBJ2-3,TGTGCCAGCAGCTTCCCCGGGGGGGCCTTAGATACGCAGTATTTT,CASSFPGGALDTQYF
once,TRBV9,NA,TRBJ2-1,TGTGCCAGCAGCGTAGTTACGGGGTCGTACAATGAGCAGTTCTTC,CASSVVTGSYNEQFF
NA,TRBV7-3,TRBD1,TRBJ2-1,TGTGCCAGCAGCTTCCTACCGGGACAGGGAAATGAGCAGTTCTTC,CASSFLPGQGNEQFF
NA,TRBV29-1,NA,TRBJ1-2,TGCAGCGTGGCACAGGGTACCTTATCTGGGGTATACACCTTC,CSVAQGTLSGVYTF
NA,TRBV5-4,TRBD2,TRBJ2-1,TGTGCCAGCAGCTCATTCATGCAAGCGGGGGGGCGTCCATACAATGAGCAGTTCTTC,CASSSFMQAGGRPYNEQFF
NA,TRBV7-2,NA,TRBJ2-7,TGTGCCAGCAGCTTATCCGGACAGTCCTACGAGCAGTACTTC,CASSLSGQSYEQYF
NA,TRBV27,TRBD1,TRBJ1-2,TGTGCCAGCAGTTTAAAGGGACAGAGCTATGGCTACACCTTC,CASSLKGQSYGYTF
few,TRBV7-3,TRBD1,TRBJ1-3,TGTGCCAGCAGTTCACAGGGGAAAAGCTCTGGAAACACCATATATTTT,CASSSQGKSSGNTIYF
NA,TRBV25-1,NA,TRBJ1-5,TGTGCCAGCAGTCCCCGACAGAGTAATCAGCCCCAGCATTTT,CASSPRQSNQPQHF
once,TRBV6-5,TRBD2,TRBJ2-7,TGTGCCAGCTCGGTAGCGGGGGACTACGAGCAGTACTTC,CASSVAGDYEQYF
NA,TRBV23-1,TRBD1,TRBJ2-1,TGCGCCAGCAGTCAATCGGACAGGGCCTACAATGAGCAGTTCTTC,CASSQSDRAYNEQFF
NA,TRBV4-3,TRBD1,TRBJ2-7,TGCGCCAGCAGCCAAGTTTGGGACAGGGGGCACGAGCAGTACTTC,CASSQVWDRGHEQYF
once,TRBV11-3,TRBD1,TRBJ1-6,TGTGCCAGCAGCTTAAGCCGGGGACAGAATTCACCCCTCCACTTT,CASSLSRGQNSPLHF
NA,TRBV5-1,NA,TRBJ2-5,TGCGCCAGCAGCGGGGGGTTCCTGTCGGCGGGGGCGTTGGAGACCCAGTACTTC,CASSGGFLSAGALETQYF
NA,TRBV30,TRBD1,TRBJ1-1,TGTGCCTGGACACAGGGGGCGGTGAACACTGAAGCTTTCTTT,CAWTQGAVNTEAFF
NA,TRBV7-9,NA,TRBJ2-1,TGTGCCAGCACCCCCCCTCCTGAGCAGTTCTTC,CASTPPPEQFF
NA,TRBV18,TRBD2,TRBJ2-1,TGTGCCAGCGCAAACTCGACTAGCGGGCCAAGACTTGGCAATGAGCAGTTCTTC,CASANSTSGPRLGNEQFF
NA,TRBV30,TRBD2,TRBJ2-3,TGTGCCTGGAGTGAGGGACTAGCGGCAAGCACAGATACGCAGTATTTT,CAWSEGLAASTDTQYF
NA,TRBV7-6,NA,TRBJ2-1,TGTGCCAGCAGCTTAGACCGGTTCTATGAGCAGTTCTTC,CASSLDRFYEQFF
NA,TRBV7-3,TRBD2,TRBJ2-1,TGTGCCAGCAGCTTAAGAAGCGGGCAGCGGGGGGGTTACAATGAGCAGTTCTTC,CASSLRSGQRGGYNEQFF
NA,TRBV5-5,NA,TRBJ2-7,TGTGCCAGCAGCGCCACAGGGTCGGGAGAGCAGTACTTC,CASSATGSGEQYF
NA,TRBV15,TRBD1,TRBJ1-1,TGTGCCACCAGCGGGGACAGGGGGGCTACGAACACTGAAGCTTTCTTT,CATSGDRGATNTEAFF
NA,TRBV5-5,TRBD1,TRBJ1-1,TGTGCCAGCAGCTTAGGGACAGGGGTGAACACTGAAGCTTTCTTT,CASSLGTGVNTEAFF
NA,TRBV19,NA,TRBJ1-5,TGTGCCACCTCCATTCGGGGAAGCAATCAGCCCCAGCATTTT,CATSIRGSNQPQHF
NA,TRBV27,NA,TRBJ2-6,TGTGCCAGCAGTTTTGCGCGTAGTGGTGCTGGGGCCAACGTCCTGACTTTC,CASSFARSGAGANVLTF
once,TRBV10-3,NA,TRBJ2-7,TGTGCCATCAGTGACGGGGATCTGGGTGAGCAGTACTTC,CAISDGDLGEQYF
once,TRBV9,NA,TRBJ1-2,TGTGCCAGCAGCGTAGACAGGGCTGCCTATGGCTACACCTTC,CASSVDRAAYGYTF
NA,TRBV10-1,NA,TRBJ1-1,TGCGCCAGCAGTGGGAACAGAAACACTGAAGCTTTCTTT,CASSGNRNTEAFF
once,TRBV2,TRBD2,TRBJ2-2,TGTGCCAGCAAACTAGCGTTAACCGGGGAGCTGTTTTTT,CASKLALTGELFF
NA,TRBV28,TRBD1,TRBJ2-7,TGTGCCAGCAGTTCGGGACAGGGTCTATACGAGCAGTACTTC,CASSSGQGLYEQYF
NA,TRBV7-2,TRBD2,TRBJ2-3,TGTGCCAGCAGCTCCCCGACTAGCGGGGTGGGCACGCAGTATTTT,CASSSPTSGVGTQYF
NA,TRBV19,TRBD2,TRBJ2-7,TGTGCCAGTAGTCGGGGAGGGGACTCCTACGAGCAGTACTTC,CASSRGGDSYEQYF
NA,TRBV5-4,TRBD2,TRBJ2-1,TGTGCCAGCATCCCGGCTAGCGGGGGGGCGGATGAGCAGTTCTTC,CASIPASGGADEQFF
NA,TRBV7-9,TRBD1,TRBJ1-5,TGTGCCAGCAGCGTTGGGACAGGGGATTATCAGCCCCAGCATTTT,CASSVGTGDYQPQHF
NA,TRBV5-1,TRBD2,TRBJ2-3,TGCGCCAGCAGTTCGGGGGGGCCAGATACGCAGTATTTT,CASSSGGPDTQYF
NA,TRBV19,TRBD2,TRBJ2-3,TGTGCCTCTAGCGGGAGCACAGATACGCAGTATTTT,CASSGSTDTQYF
NA,TRBV27,TRBD1,TRBJ2-1,TGTGCCAGCAGTCCCCAGGGGGTTGGGGATGAGCAGTTCTTC,CASSPQGVGDEQFF
NA,TRBV11-2,TRBD2,TRBJ2-7,TGTGCCAGCAGCCCCCTGCGGGGGGGAAGCTACGAGCAGTACTTC,CASSPLRGGSYEQYF
NA,TRBV18,TRBD1,TRBJ2-1,TGTGCCAGCTCACAACTACCGGGACAGCCTAACAATGAGCAGTTCTTC,CASSQLPGQPNNEQFF
NA,TRBV4-1,NA,TRBJ2-1,TGCGCCAGCAGCCTCGAGAGGACAGTTTACAATGAGCAGTTCTTC,CASSLERTVYNEQFF
NA,TRBV6-5,NA,TRBJ2-3,TGTGCCAGCAGCAGGGACTTCAGCACAGATACGCAGTATTTT,CASSRDFSTDTQYF
NA,TRBV9,TRBD1,TRBJ2-2,TGTGCCAGCAGCCCTAGTGACAGGGGCGTAACCGGGGAGCTGTTTTTT,CASSPSDRGVTGELFF